This T cell receptor (beta chain) was captured in a study of T-cell memory formation after mild COVID-19. Study-wide background: Clusters of TCRs were largely donor specific.

About this clonotype itself: The antigen remains undetermined.

Germline CDR1 is MDHEN and CDR2 is SYDVKM. The CDR3 spans 14 residues. Trimming removed 6 bases at V and 10 bases at J, with 16 bases between. Study-level points and caveats: The study found balanced CD4/CD8 in clones contracting day 15 to 85 and a CD4+ lean in later expanders.

Researchers used 5'RACE with constant-segment primers to make TCR alpha and TCR beta cDNA libraries that carry sample barcodes and UMIs. Using its own MiXCR run on the 5' RACE reads, TCRdb lists one record per CDR3 protein. The profile covers roughly 300,000 distinct CDR3 sequences, with roughly 8.2% appearing a single time and approximately 22% taken by the ten largest. The rearrangement links TRBV28 to TRBJ1-6; a weak D match, TRBD1 (6 bases). Sample: PBMCs or a T cell subset sorted from them (not recorded which). The sequence was collected from a man aged 18 to 35 who had mild COVID-19 (a few samples of this study predate the infection). Cell type and time point are not known. CDR3 in amino acids: CASSSAGAGSPLHF. Written as DNA, the CDR3 is TGTGCCAGCAGCTCAGCGGGGGCAGGGTCACCCCTCCACTTT. Full variable domain (remainder filled in from reference TRBV28 and TRBJ1-6): DVKVTQSSRYLVKRTGEKVFLECVQDMDHENMFWYRQDPGLGLRLIYFSYDVKMKEKGDIPEGYSVSREKKERFSLILESASTNQTSMYLCASSSAGAGSPLHFGNGTRLTVT.